The 18 T cell receptor beta chains presented below share a single source sample, sequenced in a study of blood T cell repertoires in COVID-19. Method: immunoSEQ multiplex PCR; TCRdb's copy keeps in-frame clones and lacks some. The table records about 330,000 clones, roughly 88% of them present only once. Sequencing was carried out using peripheral blood. The receptors come from a woman between 50 and 59 years old with active or convalescent COVID-19.

The chain recombines TRBV18 with TRBJ1-5, with D perhaps matching TRBD1 (6 bases). V was cut by 3 bases and J by 5 bases, with 11 bases left in between. Germline V gene sequence: CDR1 KGHSH, CDR2 LQKENI. The CDR3 contains 14 residues. The CDR3 spells CASSPQGRDQPQHF. In nucleotides, the CDR3 is TGTGCCAGCTCACCCCAGGGGCGAGATCAGCCCCAGCATTTT.

V gene TRBV6-1 combines with J gene TRBJ1-6, with 7 bases aligning to TRBD1. After removal of 7 bases from V and 6 bases from J, the junction contained 6 bases not matched to a gene. The CDR3 covers 14 residues. Germline loops: CDR1 MNHNS, CDR2 SASEGT. CDR3 loop: CASKQQGINSPLHF. Written as DNA, the CDR3 is TGTGCCAGCAAACAACAGGGGATTAATTCACCCCTCCACTTT.

CDR3 region: CASSLYGRGLLNYGYTF. The CDR3 region has the DNA TGTGCCAGCAGCTTGTATGGCAGGGGCCTCCTTAACTATGGCTACACCTTC. V is TRBV5-5 and J is TRBJ1-2; the D gene is possibly TRBD1 (6 bases). The CDR3 covers 17 residues. V gave up 1 base and J gave up 1 base, with 17 bases separating them. Germline V CDR1 and CDR2: SGHKS, YYEKEE (reference sequence).

The chain combines TRBV5-4 with TRBJ2-4; TRBD2 matches 9 bases. CDR3 size: 16 residues. J was trimmed by 0 bases and V by 4 bases; bases with no gene match: 5. CDR1 is SGHNT and CDR2 is YYREEE in the germline V gene (reference sequence). The CDR3 coding sequence is TGTGCCAGCAGCCCTAGCGGGGCTGAAGCCAAAAACATTCAGTACTTC. Translated, it gives CASSPSGAEAKNIQYF.

V usage is TRBV29-1 and J usage is TRBJ1-4, with D maybe TRBD1 (5 bases). This CDR3 has 14 residues. V was trimmed by 3 bases and J by 2 bases, leaving 10 bases between them. Germline V lookup: CDR1 SQVTM, CDR2 ANQGSEA. The CDR3 loop reads CSVDRVSTNEKLFF. The CDR3 nucleotides read TGCAGCGTTGACAGGGTCTCGACTAATGAAAAACTGTTTTTT.

This chain uses TRBV11-3 with TRBJ2-5, with 7 bases lining up with TRBD1. Trimming took 5 bases from V and 1 from J; bases not matched to a gene: 1. This CDR3 contains 13 residues. From germline, CDR1 is SGHNT and CDR2 YENEEA. In DNA, the CDR3 is TGTGCCAGCAGCGCAGGGGGCCAAGAGACCCAGTACTTC. It specifies CASSAGGQETQYF. Full variable domain (remainder filled in from reference TRBV11-3 and TRBJ2-5): EAGVVQSPRYKIIEKKQPVAFWCNPISGHNTLYWYLQNLGQGPELLIRYENEEAVDDSQLPKDRFSAERLKGVDSTLKIQPAELGDSAVYLCASSAGGQETQYFGPGTRLLVL.

The chain uses TRBV27 and TRBJ2-5; 12 bases fit TRBD2. Trimming removed 3 bases from V and 5 bases from J; junction bases left unmatched: 4. The germline CDR1 and CDR2 sequences are MNHEY and SMNVEV (reference sequence). This CDR3 is built from 15 residues. The CDR3 DNA sequence: TGTGCCAGCAGTTTCGGACTAGCGGGGTCTGAGACCCAGTACTTC. Its protein product is CASSFGLAGSETQYF.

The chain carries TRBV3-1 (or the pseudogene TRBV3-2) and TRBJ2-5; possibly TRBD1 for D (6 bases). Germline assignment: CDR1 LGHDT and CDR2 YNNKEL (reference sequence). Trimming left V 4 bases short and J 1 base short, with 7 bases between. The CDR3 is 13 amino acids. The CDR3 sequence is CASSPTGQETQYF. The DNA for the CDR3 is TGTGCCAGCAGCCCGACAGGCCAAGAGACCCAGTACTTC.

The chain is built from TRBV7-9 and TRBJ2-2, with a possible D match to TRBD1 (5 bases). The germline V gene has CDR1 SEHNR and CDR2 FQNEAQ (reference sequence). The CDR3 spans 13 residues. The V end lost 5 bases, the J end lost 5 bases, and 9 bases lay between the germline ends. In nucleotides, the CDR3 is TGTGCCAGCAGCCCAGGGCAAACCGGGGAGCTGTTTTTT. Encoded protein: CASSPGQTGELFF. The whole variable domain, filled in from reference TRBV7-9 and TRBJ2-2, reads DTGVSQNPRHKITKRGQNVTFRCDPISEHNRLYWYRQTLGQGPEFLTYFQNEAQLEKSRLLSDRFSAERPKGSFSTLEIQRTEQGDSAMYLCASSPGQTGELFFGEGSRLTVL.

The gene calls are TRBV12-3 or TRBV12-4 and TRBJ1-2; 7 bases are shared with TRBD1. The J segment lost 2 bases and the V segment lost 3 bases, leaving 0 bases of the junction unmatched. This CDR3 has 13 amino acids. CDR3 in DNA: TGTGCCAGCAGTTTGGACAGGAACTATGGCTACACCTTC. It is translated as CASSLDRNYGYTF.

V usage is TRBV28 and J usage is TRBJ1-5; weak D call: TRBD1 (6 bases). Trimming pared 5 bases from V and 2 bases from J, leaving 13 bases between. This CDR3 comprises 15 residues. Germline values: CDR1 MDHEN, CDR2 SYDVKM. The CDR3 DNA is TGTGCCAGCAGTAGGGGGGGCGCGGGCAATCAGCCCCAGCATTTT. It specifies CASSRGGAGNQPQHF.

This clone was detected only once. CDR3 sequence reads: CAISPLASSTDTQYF. CDR3 coding DNA: TGTGCCATCAGCCCCCTAGCGTCTAGCACAGATACGCAGTATTTT. The genes are TRBV10-3 and TRBJ2-3; a possible D gene is TRBD2 (6 bases). Germline assignment: CDR1 ENHRY and CDR2 SYGVKD. The CDR3 has 15 residues. V dropped 6 bases and J dropped 0 bases, with 13 bases sitting between them.

This chain uses TRBV7-2 with TRBJ2-1; 7 nucleotides match TRBD2. This CDR3 has 15 residues. Germline CDR1 reads SGHTA; CDR2 reads FQGNSA. With 5 bases clipped from V and 4 bases from J, the junction kept 8 bases outside the gene matches. Written as DNA, the CDR3 is TGTGCCAGCAGCCCACCGGGACTACCTTACAATGAGCAGTTCTTC. Its protein product is CASSPPGLPYNEQFF.

The chain carries TRBV6-5 and TRBJ2-5; 7 nucleotides align to TRBD1. In germline, CDR1 is MNHEY, CDR2 SVGAGI. The length of the CDR3 is 13 residues. Losses at the gene ends were 9 bases for V and 5 bases for J; bases not matched to a gene: 9. The CDR3 loop is CARSGQLGETQYF. CDR3 DNA sequence: TGTGCCAGATCGGGACAGCTAGGCGAGACCCAGTACTTC.

The CDR3, as DNA: TGCAGCGTAGGGGGCGGGAATGAGCAGTTCTTC. It specifies CSVGGGNEQFF. The J gene is TRBJ2-1, the V gene TRBV29-1, with 7 bases identical to TRBD1. The CDR3 consists of 11 residues. The ends lost 6 bases at V and 7 bases at J; junction bases unmatched: 3. Germline loops: CDR1 SQVTM, CDR2 ANQGSEA.

The chain couples TRBV9 to TRBJ2-1; 11 bases are a match to TRBD1. The V gene end was trimmed by 3 bases and the J gene end by 0 bases; junction bases not matched to a gene: 5. Germline V CDR1 and CDR2: SGDLS, YYNGEE. The CDR3 has 17 residues. For the CDR3, the DNA is TGTGCCAGCAGCGCTAGGACAGGGGGCTTCTCCTACAATGAGCAGTTCTTC. Amino acid sequence: CASSARTGGFSYNEQFF.

The rearrangement links TRBV19 to TRBJ1-5; possibly TRBD1 for D (6 bases). This CDR3 has 14 amino acids. V shed 4 bases and J shed 3 bases, with 10 bases lying between them. Looked up from germline, CDR1 is LNHDA and CDR2 is SQIVND (reference sequence). The CDR3 nucleotides read TGTGCCAGTAGTAACACAGGGCCCAATCAGCCCCAGCATTTT. Translated, it gives CASSNTGPNQPQHF.

This sequence joins TRBV6-2 or TRBV6-3 and TRBJ1-1, with D possibly matching TRBD1 (5 bases). The V gene's germline CDR1 is MNHEY and CDR2 SVGEGT. Trimming shortened V by 4 bases and J by 3 bases, and 12 bases separated the two germline ends. The CDR3 is made up of 14 amino acids. The CDR3 is CASSLGVVYTEAFF. The DNA of the CDR3 is TGTGCCAGCAGTTTAGGGGTTGTATACACTGAAGCTTTCTTT.